Following are 17 T cell receptor beta chains from one sample sequenced in a study of CD8 T cells in Susac syndrome. When the RNA was reverse transcribed, random hexamers were used with an input of about 0.5 to 1 ug. Using its own MiXCR run on the immunoSEQ multiplex PCR reads, TCRdb lists one record per CDR3 protein. Of around 180,000 distinct CDR3 sequences detected, roughly 95% appear once; the ten largest clones hold about 0.093%. Sequenced sample: CD4+ T cells from PBMCs. Receptor source: a human donor with multiple sclerosis.

In its sample, this clonotype was seen once. V and J are TRBV13 and TRBJ2-6; D could derive from TRBD1 or TRBD2 (5 bases each). Germline V lookup: CDR1 PRHDT, CDR2 FYEKMQ (reference sequence). Trimming took 0 bases from V and 3 from J, leaving 9 bases between them. There are 16 residues in the CDR3. This CDR3 is CASSLGRGHGANVLTF. In DNA, the CDR3 is TGTGCCAGCAGCTTAGGCCGGGGCCATGGGGCCAACGTCCTGACTTTC. The full variable domain, in which reference TRBV13 and TRBJ2-6 provide the parts outside the CDR3, is AAGVIQSPRHLIKEKRETATLKCYPIPRHDTVYWYQQGPGQDPQFLISFYEKMQSDKGSIPDRFSAQQFSDYHSELNMSSLELGDSALYFCASSLGRGHGANVLTFGAGSRLTVL.

This clonotype was observed once. The rearrangement uses TRBV9 and TRBJ2-7; D might be TRBD2 (5 bases). This CDR3 spans 13 amino acids. V dropped 4 bases and J dropped 7 bases, with 15 bases sitting between them. CDR1 SGDLS and CDR2 YYNGEE come from the germline V gene. The CDR3 DNA sequence: TGTGCCAGCAGCTTCGAGACAACGGGGGAGCAGTACTTC. This translates into CASSFETTGEQYF.

The chain links TRBV19 to TRBJ2-1; TRBD1 matches 7 bases. Germline V CDR1 and CDR2: LNHDA, SQIVND (reference sequence). V shed 5 bases and J 0 bases; nucleotides not matched to a gene: 4. This CDR3 has 15 amino acids. The CDR3 region is CASSVNRGSYNEQFF. DNA of the CDR3: TGTGCCAGTAGTGTGAACAGGGGCTCCTACAATGAGCAGTTCTTC.

The chain couples TRBV6-1 to TRBJ2-2, with TRBD2 as a possible D gene (5 bases). V lost 5 bases and J 6 bases, leaving 10 bases between the germline ends. CDR1 is MNHNS and CDR2 is SASEGT in the germline V gene. This CDR3 comprises 13 residues. CDR3 sequence reads: CASSKRESGELFF. DNA for the CDR3: TGTGCCAGCAGTAAAAGGGAGTCCGGGGAGCTGTTTTTT.

The rearrangement uses TRBV12-3 or TRBV12-4 and TRBJ2-4; D call uncertain. The CDR3 is made up of 16 amino acids. Trimming shortened V by 0 bases and J by 0 bases, and 9 bases separated the two germline ends. CDR3: CASSLASLLAKNIQYF. The DNA of the CDR3 is TGTGCCAGCAGTTTAGCGTCATTACTAGCCAAAAACATTCAGTACTTC.

The chain's CDR3 is CSVEREMNTEAFF. The CDR3 DNA reads as TGCAGCGTTGAAAGGGAGATGAACACTGAAGCTTTCTTT. This chain joins TRBV29-1 and TRBJ1-1; D gene ambiguous. Deletions cut 2 bases from V and 0 bases from J, with 7 bases between. This CDR3 is built from 13 residues. Germline CDR1 and CDR2: SQVTM and ANQGSEA.

The chain links TRBV4-2 to TRBJ2-7, with 8 bases fitting TRBD2. This CDR3 contains 15 residues. Germline V lookup: CDR1 LGHNA, CDR2 YNFKEQ. V lost 0 bases, J lost 5 bases, and 6 bases stayed unmatched. The CDR3 spells CASSQEGTSIHEQYF. The CDR3 DNA sequence: TGTGCCAGCAGCCAAGAGGGGACTAGTATCCACGAGCAGTACTTC.

V and J are TRBV12-3 or TRBV12-4 and TRBJ1-6; the D gene is possibly TRBD1 (5 bases). Trimming took off 3 bases at V and 10 bases at J, with 13 bases between the two ends. This CDR3 contains 14 residues. The CDR3, as DNA: TGTGCCAGCAGTTTCCAGGGAAGAAGATCACCCCTCCACTTT. Encoded protein: CASSFQGRRSPLHF.

The chain recombines TRBV30 with TRBJ2-5, with a possible D match to TRBD2 (6 bases). The germline CDR1 and CDR2 sequences are GTSNPN and SVGIG (reference sequence). The CDR3 consists of 16 residues. Trimming pared 2 bases from V and 5 bases from J, leaving 21 bases between. Here the CDR3 DNA reads TGTGCCTGGAGTAATCCGGGACTCCATGGGCTGGAGACCCAGTACTTC. Protein sequence: CAWSNPGLHGLETQYF. Full variable domain (rest looked up from reference TRBV30 and TRBJ2-5): SQTIHQWPATLVQPVGSPLSLECTVEGTSNPNLYWYRQAAGRGLQLLFYSVGIGQISSEVPQNLSASRPQDRQFILSSKKLLLSDSGFYLCAWSNPGLHGLETQYFGPGTRLLVL.

This chain links TRBV30 with TRBJ2-2; D not resolved. The germline V and J ends were trimmed by 0 bases and 3 bases, with 5 bases remaining between them. This CDR3 contains 13 residues. Looked up from germline, CDR1 is GTSNPN and CDR2 is SVGIG (reference sequence). CDR3 region: CAWSVRYTGELFF. The CDR3 DNA sequence: TGTGCCTGGAGTGTAAGGTACACCGGGGAGCTGTTTTTT.

The chain links TRBV7-2 to TRBJ2-7, with a possible D match to TRBD2 (6 bases). V was shortened by 1 base and J by 7 bases, with 20 bases between the two germline ends. CDR3 size: 16 residues. Germline V gene lookup returns CDR1 SGHTA and CDR2 FQGNSA. CDR3 bases: TGTGCCAGCAGCTTAGTGGCCGGACTACGTGGAAAGGAGCAGTACTTC. This translates into CASSLVAGLRGKEQYF.

The chain employs TRBV4-3 and TRBJ2-2; the match to TRBD2 covers 10 bases. The J segment lost 4 bases and the V segment lost 5 bases, leaving 7 bases of the junction unmatched. Germline CDR1 LGHNA, CDR2 YSLEER. CDR3 length equals 16 residues. Here the CDR3 DNA reads TGCGCCAGCAGCACGAGCGGGGGGGCCGGCACCGGGGAGCTGTTTTTT. It codes for CASSTSGGAGTGELFF.

The chain employs TRBV30 and TRBJ2-7, with D perhaps TRBD2 (5 bases). The CDR3 totals 11 residues. Trimming took 4 bases from V and 6 from J, leaving 10 bases between them. Germline CDR1 reads GTSNPN; CDR2 reads SVGIG (reference sequence). DNA of the CDR3: TGTGCCTGGAAGAACGAGGGCGAGCAGTACTTC. This codes for CAWKNEGEQYF.

The rearrangement joins TRBV12-3 or TRBV12-4 to TRBJ2-1, with D hard to call. This CDR3 region has 12 residues. V was cut by 7 bases and J by 9 bases, with 13 bases left in between. The CDR3 sequence is CASNRFGSEQFF. CDR3 nucleotide sequence: TGTGCCAGCAATCGCTTCGGCAGTGAGCAGTTCTTC.

V gene TRBV10-3 combines with J gene TRBJ2-5; D gene unclear. V was trimmed by 4 bases and J by 2 bases, leaving 8 bases between them. The CDR3 spans 13 residues. Looked up from germline, CDR1 is ENHRY and CDR2 is SYGVKD. The CDR3 loop reads CAISGAEQETQYF. The CDR3 coding sequence is TGTGCCATCAGTGGGGCAGAGCAAGAGACCCAGTACTTC.

This chain uses TRBV5-1 with TRBJ2-2; 7 bases agree with TRBD1. The CDR3 consists of 15 residues. V lost 4 bases to trimming and J lost 0 bases; unmatched junction nucleotides: 3. The germline gives CDR1 SGHRS, CDR2 YFSETQ. The CDR3 DNA reads as TGCGCCAGCAGCCTGGGACAGACGAACACCGGGGAGCTGTTTTTT. Encoded protein: CASSLGQTNTGELFF.

As DNA, the CDR3 is TGTGCCAGCAACCGGGGACAGGGATCCTACGAGCAGTACTTC. Residues: CASNRGQGSYEQYF. The chain employs TRBV25-1 and TRBJ2-7; 9 nucleotides agree with TRBD1. With 7 bases clipped from V and 1 base from J, the junction kept 5 bases outside the gene matches. The CDR3 is made up of 14 amino acids. CDR1 and CDR2 from the germline V gene are MGHDK and SYGVNS.